This T cell receptor (beta chain) was sequenced for a study of read filtering for tumor transcriptome and immune sequencing. This clonotype was found many times. Trimming pared 5 bases from V and 3 bases from J, leaving 14 bases between. The V gene's germline CDR1 is MNHEY and CDR2 SMNVEV (reference sequence). The CDR3 has 15 residues. Every patient had bone marrow sampled while the disease was active. This library used approximately 390 ng RNA and molecular barcoded adaptors spanning alpha/delta and beta/gamma chains. In TCRdb, the reads were re-called with MiXCR into one record per CDR3 protein. In the table there are fewer than 30,000 distinct CDR3 sequences, under 15% of which are singletons.

The sequence came from a donor at least 40 years old with multiple myeloma. The chain employs TRBV27 and TRBJ2-1; tentative D call: TRBD2 (5 bases). The sequenced sample consisted of a population of CD138-negative cells sorted from bone marrow. CDR3 protein: CASSPSGSDYNEQFF. DNA for the CDR3: TGTGCCAGCAGTCCCTCGGGGAGTGACTACAATGAGCAGTTCTTC.